This T cell receptor beta chain was sequenced in a study of regulatory dendritic cells for organ transplantation. Study-wide background: Monocytes received vitamin D3 on days 0 and 4, IL-10 on day 4. Study results and caveats: Naive CD4+ and CD8+ repertoires were highly diverse; memory CD8+ was most oligoclonal. Memory CD8+ clonal expansion seemed more limited with regulatory than mature dendritic cells. Resting memory CD8+ T cells held the most alloreactive clonotypes.

On this clone: Its matching antigen is unknown. One end of the junction fails to match germline, which may point to a read error.

Measured with immunoSEQ multiplex PCR; TCRdb has only the in-frame clones, and not every one. The sample contains about 3,500 clones, 59% of which appear only once. Sorted subsets were CFSE-labeled and cultured approximately 5 days with allogeneic dendritic cells. The TCR sequence derives from a human donor in good health. Sequencing used memory CD8+ T cells from blood cultured with dendritic cells. Subset of the sample: CD45RO+ memory T cells.

CDR3 protein: CASSQLAGGGNEQFF. The CDR3 region has the DNA TGCGCCAGCAGCCAACTAGCGGGGGGCGGGAATGAGCAGTTCTTC. The V gene is TRBV7-3, the J gene TRBJ2-1; TRBD2 aligns across 12 bases. Germline V gene sequence: CDR1 SGHTA, CDR2 FQGTGA. The CDR3 is made up of 15 amino acids.